This entry concerns a single T cell receptor (beta chain). This sample was included in a study of T cells in Graves' hyperthyroidism and ophthalmopathy. The CDR3 has 15 amino acids. V shed 0 bases and J 8 bases; nucleotides not matched to a gene: 7. The V gene's germline CDR1 is SGDLS and CDR2 YYNGEE. RNA transcripts yielded amplified TCR beta CDR3 regions. A first-round RT-PCR of the TCR CDR3 used the HTBI primer set. TCRdb re-analysed the multiplex PCR reads in MiXCR, keeping a single row per CDR3 protein. Of roughly 250,000 distinct CDR3 sequences listed, about 17% are singletons. Out of 10 ml of fresh peripheral blood came the PBMCs.

The chain recombines TRBV9 with TRBJ2-2, with 7 bases matching TRBD2. The sequencing sample was made of blood. This receptor was taken from a woman aged 18-29 years with Graves' ophthalmopathy. In DNA form, the CDR3 reads TGTGCCAGCAGCGTAGAGAGCGGGGCTCGGGGGGAGCTGTTTTTT. It translates to CASSVESGARGELFF.